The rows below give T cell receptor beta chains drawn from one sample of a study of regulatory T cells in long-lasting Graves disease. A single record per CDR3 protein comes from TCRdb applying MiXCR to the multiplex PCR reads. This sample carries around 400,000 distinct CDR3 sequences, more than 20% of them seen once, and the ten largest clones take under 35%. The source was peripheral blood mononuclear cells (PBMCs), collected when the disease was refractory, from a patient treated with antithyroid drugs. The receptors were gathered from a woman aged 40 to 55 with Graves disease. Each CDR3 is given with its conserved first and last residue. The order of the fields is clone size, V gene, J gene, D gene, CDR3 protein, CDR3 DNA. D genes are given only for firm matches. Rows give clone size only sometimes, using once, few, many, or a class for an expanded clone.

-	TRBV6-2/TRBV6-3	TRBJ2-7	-	CASSQKPSYEQYF	TGTGCCAGCAGCCAGAAGCCCTCCTACGAGCAGTACTTC
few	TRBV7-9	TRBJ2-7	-	CASSPGLTDEQYF	TGTGCCAGCAGCCCAGGGCTAACCGACGAGCAGTACTTC
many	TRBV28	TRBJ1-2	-	CASSFDRGARGYTF	TGTGCCAGCAGTTTTGACCGGGGGGCAAGGGGCTACACCTTC
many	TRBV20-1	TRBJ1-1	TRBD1	CSAQRDSEGAFF	TGCAGTGCTCAAAGGGACAGCGAGGGAGCTTTCTTT
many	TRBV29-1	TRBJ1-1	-	CSVCFEWDTEAFF	TGCAGCGTTTGCTTTGAGTGGGACACTGAAGCTTTCTTT
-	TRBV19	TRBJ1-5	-	CASCKFESQPQHF	TGTGCCAGTTGTAAGTTTGAAAGTCAGCCCCAGCATTTT
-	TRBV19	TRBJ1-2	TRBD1	CASSATGIYGYTF	TGTGCCAGTAGCGCGACAGGGATCTATGGCTACACCTTC
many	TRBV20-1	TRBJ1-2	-	CSVGTDNYGYTF	TGCAGTGTAGGCACCGATAACTATGGCTACACCTTC
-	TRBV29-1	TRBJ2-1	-	CSVKQGATGGEQFF	TGCAGCGTGAAACAGGGTGCCACGGGGGGTGAGCAGTTCTTC
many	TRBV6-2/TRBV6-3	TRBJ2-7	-	CASSSGLADPYEQYF	TGTGCCAGCAGTTCCGGGTTAGCGGATCCCTACGAGCAGTACTTC
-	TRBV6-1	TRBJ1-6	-	CASIQGYNSPLHF	TGTGCCAGCATTCAGGGATATAATTCACCCCTCCACTTT
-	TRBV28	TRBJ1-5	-	CGSSLAGTLNQPQHF	TGTGGCAGCAGTTTAGCCGGGACACTAAATCAGCCCCAGCATTTT
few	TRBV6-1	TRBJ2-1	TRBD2	CASSPQGLAGDEQFF	TGTGCCAGCAGTCCTCAAGGGCTAGCGGGAGACGAGCAGTTCTTC
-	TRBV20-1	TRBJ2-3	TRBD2	CSARIAGETDTQYF	TGCAGTGCTAGAATAGCGGGAGAGACAGATACGCAGTATTTT
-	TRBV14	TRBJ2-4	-	CASSQGGASTGYF	TGTGCCAGCAGCCAAGGAGGGGCATCCACGGGGTACTTC
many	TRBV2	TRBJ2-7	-	CASSEQAYEQYF	TGTGCCAGCAGTGAACAGGCCTACGAGCAGTACTTC
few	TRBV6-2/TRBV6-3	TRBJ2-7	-	CASSPRLDLYEQYF	TGTGCCAGCAGTCCCCGACTGGACTTGTACGAGCAGTACTTC
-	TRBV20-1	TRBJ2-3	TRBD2	CSASGGGDTIPQWNTQYF	TGCAGTGCTAGTGGCGGGGGGGACACAATACCGCAATGGAATACGCAGTATTTT
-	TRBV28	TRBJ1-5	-	CASSEADSNQPQHF	TGTGCCAGCAGCGAGGCGGATAGCAATCAGCCCCAGCATTTT
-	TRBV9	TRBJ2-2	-	CASSGTSGELFF	TGTGCCAGCAGCGGAACCTCCGGGGAGCTGTTTTTT
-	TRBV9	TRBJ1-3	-	CASRDQGESGNTIYF	TGTGCCAGCAGGGATCAGGGAGAGTCTGGAAACACCATATATTTT
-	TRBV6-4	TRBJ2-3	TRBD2	CASSNGLESTDTQYF	TGTGCCAGCAGTAACGGACTAGAGAGCACAGATACGCAGTATTTT
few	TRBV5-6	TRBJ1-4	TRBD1	CASTRTGGEEKLFF	TGTGCCAGCACCCGGACAGGGGGAGAAGAAAAACTGTTTTTT
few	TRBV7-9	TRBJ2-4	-	CASSLGTGFGVAKNIQYF	TGTGCCAGCAGCTTAGGTACAGGGTTCGGGGTAGCCAAAAACATTCAGTACTTC
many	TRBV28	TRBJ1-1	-	CASSSIGRLPAFF	TGTGCCAGCAGTTCAATTGGACGCCTCCCAGCTTTCTTT
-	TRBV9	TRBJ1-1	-	CASSGLYGTEAFF	TGTGCCAGCAGCGGCCTATACGGCACTGAAGCTTTCTTT
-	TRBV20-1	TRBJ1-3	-	CSARDSHSGNTIYF	TGCAGTGCTAGAGACAGCCACTCTGGAAACACCATATATTTT
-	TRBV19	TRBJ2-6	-	CASRTTYISGANVLTF	TGTGCCAGTAGAACCACCTATATCTCTGGGGCCAACGTCCTGACTTTC